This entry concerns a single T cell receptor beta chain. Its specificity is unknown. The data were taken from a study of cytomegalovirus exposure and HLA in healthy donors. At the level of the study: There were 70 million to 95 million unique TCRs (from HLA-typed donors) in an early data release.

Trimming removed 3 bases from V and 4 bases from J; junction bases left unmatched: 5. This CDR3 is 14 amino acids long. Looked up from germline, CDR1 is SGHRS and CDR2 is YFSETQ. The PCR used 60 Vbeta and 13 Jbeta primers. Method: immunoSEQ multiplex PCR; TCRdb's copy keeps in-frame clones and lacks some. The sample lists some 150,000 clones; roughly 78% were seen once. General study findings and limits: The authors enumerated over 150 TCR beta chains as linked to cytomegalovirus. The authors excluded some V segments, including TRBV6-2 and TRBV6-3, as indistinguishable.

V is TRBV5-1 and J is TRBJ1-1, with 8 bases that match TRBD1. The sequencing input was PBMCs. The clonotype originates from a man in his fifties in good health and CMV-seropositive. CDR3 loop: CASSSQGGSTEAFF. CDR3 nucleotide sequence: TGCGCCAGCAGCTCACAGGGGGGGAGCACTGAAGCTTTCTTT.